A selection of T cell receptor beta chains follows, all from one sample in a study of PD-1 blockade in classical Hodgkin lymphoma. Generated by immunoSEQ multiplex PCR, the TCRdb table keeps only in-frame clones and is missing some. Altogether roughly 90,000 clones are present, 75% to 85% being singletons, with the ten largest covering about 17%. The input for sequencing was peripheral blood mononuclear cells (PBMCs), taken before the fourth cycle of nivolumab. These receptors were obtained from a human donor with classical Hodgkin lymphoma. CDR3s include the opening cysteine and the closing phenylalanine or tryptophan. D genes are given only for firm matches. Clone size is not always given. Where it is, it says once, few, many or a class for expanded clones.

v_gene: TRBV5-1
d_gene: -
j_gene: TRBJ1-5
abundance: -
CDR3nt: TGCGCCAGCAGCTTCGGTAGCAATCAGCCCCAGCATTTT
CDR3aa: CASSFGSNQPQHF

v_gene: TRBV5-1
d_gene: -
j_gene: TRBJ2-7
abundance: -
CDR3nt: TGCGCCAGCAGCTTGGAGAACTACGAGCAGTACTTC
CDR3aa: CASSLENYEQYF

v_gene: TRBV12-5
d_gene: -
j_gene: TRBJ1-5
abundance: -
CDR3nt: TGTGCTAGTGGTTTCTCAGGCAATCAGCCCCAGCATTTT
CDR3aa: CASGFSGNQPQHF

v_gene: TRBV9
d_gene: -
j_gene: TRBJ2-5
abundance: once
CDR3nt: TGTGCCAGCACCAAGATGGGTAGAGCACAAGAGACCCAGTACTTC
CDR3aa: CASTKMGRAQETQYF

v_gene: TRBV25-1
d_gene: TRBD1
j_gene: TRBJ1-2
abundance: -
CDR3nt: TGTGCCAGCAGTGAATCGGGGACAGTTGGCTACACCTTC
CDR3aa: CASSESGTVGYTF

v_gene: TRBV6-5
d_gene: -
j_gene: TRBJ1-5
abundance: once
CDR3nt: TGTGCCAGCAGTGAGGGTCCTCGGCAGCCCCAGCATTTT
CDR3aa: CASSEGPRQPQHF

v_gene: TRBV7-9
d_gene: -
j_gene: TRBJ2-1
abundance: -
CDR3nt: TGTGCCAGCAGCTTAGGCCGGGTGGGGGCGCGGAGGGAGCAGTTCTTC
CDR3aa: CASSLGRVGARREQFF

v_gene: TRBV2
d_gene: TRBD2
j_gene: TRBJ2-3
abundance: -
CDR3nt: TGTGCCAGCAGGGTGGGACTAGCGGGAGGGGATACGCAGTATTTT
CDR3aa: CASRVGLAGGDTQYF

v_gene: TRBV27
d_gene: -
j_gene: TRBJ2-1
abundance: -
CDR3nt: TGTGCCAGCAGCCACCGAACGGAACGGTTGAGCAATGAGCAGTTCTTC
CDR3aa: CASSHRTERLSNEQFF

v_gene: TRBV2
d_gene: -
j_gene: TRBJ2-7
abundance: -
CDR3nt: TGTGCCAGCAGGCTAGACATCTACGAGCAGTACTTC
CDR3aa: CASRLDIYEQYF

v_gene: TRBV6-5
d_gene: TRBD1
j_gene: TRBJ2-2
abundance: once
CDR3nt: TGTGCCAGCAGAGAGGGACAGAGCACCGGGGAGCTGTTTTTT
CDR3aa: CASREGQSTGELFF

v_gene: TRBV11-1
d_gene: -
j_gene: TRBJ1-1
abundance: -
CDR3nt: TGTGCCAGCAGCTTAGCGAGGGAGCTGAACACTGAAGCTTTCTTT
CDR3aa: CASSLARELNTEAFF

v_gene: TRBV5-1
d_gene: TRBD2
j_gene: TRBJ2-7
abundance: -
CDR3nt: TGCGCCAGCGGCCCAGGGACTAATTCTTTCGAGCAGTACTTC
CDR3aa: CASGPGTNSFEQYF

v_gene: TRBV2
d_gene: -
j_gene: TRBJ1-2
abundance: -
CDR3nt: TGTGCCAGCAGATCAGGGTTCGACTATGGCTACACCTTC
CDR3aa: CASRSGFDYGYTF

v_gene: TRBV6-1
d_gene: -
j_gene: TRBJ2-1
abundance: -
CDR3nt: TGTGCCAGCAGTGAATGGACGATGAGCTCCTACAATGAGCAGTTCTTC
CDR3aa: CASSEWTMSSYNEQFF

v_gene: TRBV28
d_gene: -
j_gene: TRBJ1-1
abundance: -
CDR3nt: TGTGCCAGCATCAGGGAGAACACTGAAGCTTTCTTT
CDR3aa: CASIRENTEAFF

v_gene: TRBV5-8
d_gene: TRBD1
j_gene: TRBJ2-7
abundance: -
CDR3nt: TGTGCCAGCAGCCTCCGGACAGGACCATACTACGAGCAGTACTTC
CDR3aa: CASSLRTGPYYEQYF

v_gene: TRBV9
d_gene: -
j_gene: TRBJ1-2
abundance: -
CDR3nt: TGTGCCAGCAGCTCCTTCGGTGGCTACACCTTC
CDR3aa: CASSSFGGYTF

v_gene: TRBV5-4
d_gene: TRBD1
j_gene: TRBJ1-2
abundance: -
CDR3nt: TGTGCCAGCAGCCGTACCGGGACAGGCATATATGGCTACACCTTC
CDR3aa: CASSRTGTGIYGYTF

v_gene: TRBV29-1
d_gene: -
j_gene: TRBJ1-2
abundance: -
CDR3nt: TGCAGCGTTGAACCTCAGGGAGCTGGGGGCTACACCTTC
CDR3aa: CSVEPQGAGGYTF

v_gene: TRBV5-6
d_gene: -
j_gene: TRBJ1-3
abundance: -
CDR3nt: TGTGCCAGCAGCTTGAAAGGTTTCTCTGGAAACACCATATATTTT
CDR3aa: CASSLKGFSGNTIYF

v_gene: TRBV30
d_gene: -
j_gene: TRBJ2-7
abundance: -
CDR3nt: TGTGCCTGGCGCATCGGGCGGATAACCACCTACGAGCAGTACTTC
CDR3aa: CAWRIGRITTYEQYF

v_gene: TRBV14
d_gene: -
j_gene: TRBJ2-1
abundance: once
CDR3nt: TGTGCCAGCAGCCAGGGGGGACCGGGTGAGCAGTTCTTC
CDR3aa: CASSQGGPGEQFF

v_gene: TRBV13
d_gene: -
j_gene: TRBJ2-5
abundance: -
CDR3nt: TGTGCCAGCAGCTTAGCCAGGGGCCAAGAGACCCAGTACTTC
CDR3aa: CASSLARGQETQYF

v_gene: TRBV12-5
d_gene: -
j_gene: TRBJ2-1
abundance: few
CDR3nt: TGTGCTAGTGGTTGGGCAGGGGTGAATGAGCAGTTCTTC
CDR3aa: CASGWAGVNEQFF

v_gene: TRBV15
d_gene: TRBD2
j_gene: TRBJ2-1
abundance: -
CDR3nt: TGTGCCACCAGCAGAGATTTGGGACTAGCGGGGTCTGAGCAGTTCTTC
CDR3aa: CATSRDLGLAGSEQFF

v_gene: TRBV29-1
d_gene: TRBD2
j_gene: TRBJ2-5
abundance: -
CDR3nt: TGCAGCGCCGGGGGGGCTATCCAAGAGACCCAGTACTTC
CDR3aa: CSAGGAIQETQYF

v_gene: TRBV5-1
d_gene: -
j_gene: TRBJ1-1
abundance: -
CDR3nt: TGCGCCAGCAGCTGGATGGATTCGAACGCTGAAGCTTTCTTT
CDR3aa: CASSWMDSNAEAFF

v_gene: TRBV9
d_gene: TRBD2
j_gene: TRBJ2-5
abundance: -
CDR3nt: TGTGCCAGCAGCACCATCGGGGGGGAGACCCAGTACTTC
CDR3aa: CASSTIGGETQYF

v_gene: TRBV5-5
d_gene: TRBD1
j_gene: TRBJ1-2
abundance: -
CDR3nt: TGTGCCAGCAGGCAGGGGGAAGGGACAGTTAACTATGGCTACACCTTC
CDR3aa: CASRQGEGTVNYGYTF

v_gene: TRBV5-6
d_gene: -
j_gene: TRBJ2-3
abundance: -
CDR3nt: TGTGCCAGCAGCTTGGTGGGGAGCACAGATACGCAGTATTTT
CDR3aa: CASSLVGSTDTQYF

v_gene: TRBV5-1
d_gene: -
j_gene: TRBJ2-6
abundance: few
CDR3nt: TGCGCCAGCAGCTTGGCAGGAACTGGGGCCAACGTCCTGACTTTC
CDR3aa: CASSLAGTGANVLTF

v_gene: TRBV29-1
d_gene: -
j_gene: TRBJ1-1
abundance: few
CDR3nt: TGCAGCGTTGACGGCACTGAAGCTTTCTTT
CDR3aa: CSVDGTEAFF

v_gene: TRBV18
d_gene: -
j_gene: TRBJ1-2
abundance: -
CDR3nt: TGTGCCAGCTCACCAAGGCAGGGCAACTATGGCTACACCTTC
CDR3aa: CASSPRQGNYGYTF

v_gene: TRBV27
d_gene: -
j_gene: TRBJ1-4
abundance: -
CDR3nt: TGTGCCAGCAGCCCGGGCTCCACAACTAATGAAAAACTGTTTTTT
CDR3aa: CASSPGSTTNEKLFF

v_gene: TRBV9
d_gene: -
j_gene: TRBJ2-4
abundance: -
CDR3nt: TGTGCCAGCAGCGAGGGGGTGTCTAAAAACATTCAGTACTTC
CDR3aa: CASSEGVSKNIQYF

v_gene: TRBV5-1
d_gene: TRBD1
j_gene: TRBJ2-2
abundance: -
CDR3nt: TGCGCCAGCAGCGAGAACAACCCCGGGACAGGGGGCGGGGAGCTGTTTTTT
CDR3aa: CASSENNPGTGGGELFF

v_gene: TRBV7-9
d_gene: -
j_gene: TRBJ2-2
abundance: few
CDR3nt: TGTGCCAGCAGCCGACTGTGGACAGGGAGGGCGAACACCGGGGAGCTGTTTTTT
CDR3aa: CASSRLWTGRANTGELFF

v_gene: TRBV19
d_gene: TRBD1
j_gene: TRBJ2-1
abundance: -
CDR3nt: TGTGCCAGTAGTATCCGACTTCCACAGGGGAATGAGCAGTTCTTC
CDR3aa: CASSIRLPQGNEQFF

v_gene: TRBV9
d_gene: TRBD2
j_gene: TRBJ2-1
abundance: few
CDR3nt: TGTGCCAGCAGCTCATCAACCGGACTAGCGGGGAGGGAGCAGTTCTTC
CDR3aa: CASSSSTGLAGREQFF

v_gene: TRBV28
d_gene: -
j_gene: TRBJ2-7
abundance: -
CDR3nt: TGTGCCAGCTTCGGGCAGGGAGAATACGAGCAGTACTTC
CDR3aa: CASFGQGEYEQYF

v_gene: TRBV19
d_gene: TRBD2
j_gene: TRBJ2-3
abundance: -
CDR3nt: TGTGCCAGTAGTAGCCGGGGAGGGCTAGCGGGAGGGGACACGCAGTATTTT
CDR3aa: CASSSRGGLAGGDTQYF

v_gene: TRBV6-1
d_gene: -
j_gene: TRBJ2-7
abundance: -
CDR3nt: TGTGCCAGCCGGGTTTCGCCAGTCTTGTACGAGCAGTACTTC
CDR3aa: CASRVSPVLYEQYF

v_gene: TRBV11-3
d_gene: TRBD2
j_gene: TRBJ2-7
abundance: -
CDR3nt: TGTGCCAGCAGCTCGGGAGGTAGCGGGAGTTACGAGCAGTACTTC
CDR3aa: CASSSGGSGSYEQYF